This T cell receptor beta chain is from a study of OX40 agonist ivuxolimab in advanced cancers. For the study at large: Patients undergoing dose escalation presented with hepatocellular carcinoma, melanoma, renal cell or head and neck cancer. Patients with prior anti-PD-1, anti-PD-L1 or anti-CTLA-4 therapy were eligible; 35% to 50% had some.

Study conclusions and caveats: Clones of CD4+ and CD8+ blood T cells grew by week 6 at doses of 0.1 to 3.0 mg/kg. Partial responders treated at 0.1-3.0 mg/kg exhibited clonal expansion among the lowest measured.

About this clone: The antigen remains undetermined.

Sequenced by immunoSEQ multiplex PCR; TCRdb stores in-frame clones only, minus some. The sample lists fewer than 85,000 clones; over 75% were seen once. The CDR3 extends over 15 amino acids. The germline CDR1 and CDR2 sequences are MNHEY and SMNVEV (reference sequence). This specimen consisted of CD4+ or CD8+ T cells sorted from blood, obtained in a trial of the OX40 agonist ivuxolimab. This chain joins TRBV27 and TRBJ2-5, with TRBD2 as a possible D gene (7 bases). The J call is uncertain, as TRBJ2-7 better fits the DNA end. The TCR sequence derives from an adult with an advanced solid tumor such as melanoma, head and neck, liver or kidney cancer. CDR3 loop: CASSFYGGPTYEQYF. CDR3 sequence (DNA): TGTGCCAGCAGTTTCTACGGGGGGCCGACCTACGAGCAGTACTTC.